This TCR beta chain was recovered during a study of blood T cell repertoires in COVID-19. Study-level information: Acute-phase and convalescent COVID-19 samples originated in the United States, Italy and Spain.

Methods used by the authors: Researchers report that nucleated cell counts were estimated from reference gene primer amplification. The protocol was immunoSEQ multiplex PCR, while the TCRdb copy is restricted to in-frame clones and leaves out a portion. Clone size and V and J calls were adopted from that table, with D and trimming inferred from the DNA. The sample shows approximately 160,000 clones, around 84% of them seen only once. Germline CDR1 is SGHKS and CDR2 is YYEKEE (reference sequence). Trimming stripped 4 bases from V and 4 bases from J, with 12 bases between. The CDR3 totals 14 residues. The V and J genes are TRBV5-5 and TRBJ1-5, with D uncertain. The sequence derives from a woman of 80 years or more with acute or convalescent COVID-19. Sequencing was carried out using peripheral blood. The DNA of the CDR3 is TGTGCCAGCAGCGGATCGACATGGAATCAGCCCCAGCATTTT. Translating it yields CASSGSTWNQPQHF.